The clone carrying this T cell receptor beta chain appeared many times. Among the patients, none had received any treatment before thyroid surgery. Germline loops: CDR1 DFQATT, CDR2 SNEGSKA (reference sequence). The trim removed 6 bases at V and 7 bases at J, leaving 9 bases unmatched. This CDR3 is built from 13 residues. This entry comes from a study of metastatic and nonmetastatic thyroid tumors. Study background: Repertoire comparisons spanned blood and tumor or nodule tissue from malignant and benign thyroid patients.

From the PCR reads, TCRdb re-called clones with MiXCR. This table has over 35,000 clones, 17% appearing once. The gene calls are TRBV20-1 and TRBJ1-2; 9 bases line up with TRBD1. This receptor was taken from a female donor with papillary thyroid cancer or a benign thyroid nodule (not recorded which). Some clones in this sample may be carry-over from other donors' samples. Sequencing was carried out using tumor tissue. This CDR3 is CSARDRDWSGYTF. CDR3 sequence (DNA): TGCAGTGCACGGGACAGGGATTGGAGTGGCTACACCTTC.